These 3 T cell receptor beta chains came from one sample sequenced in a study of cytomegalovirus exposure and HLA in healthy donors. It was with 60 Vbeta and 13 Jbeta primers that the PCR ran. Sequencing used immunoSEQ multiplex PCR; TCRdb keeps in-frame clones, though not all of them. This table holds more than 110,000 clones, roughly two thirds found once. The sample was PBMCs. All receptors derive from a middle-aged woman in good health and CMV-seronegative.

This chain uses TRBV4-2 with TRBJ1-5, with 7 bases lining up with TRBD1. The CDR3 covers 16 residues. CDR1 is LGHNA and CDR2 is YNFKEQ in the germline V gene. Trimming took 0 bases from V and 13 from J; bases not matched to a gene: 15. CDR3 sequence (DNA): TGTGCCAGCAGCCAAGAGTGGGCAGGGGGTCCAACAGGACAGCATTTT. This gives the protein CASSQEWAGGPTGQHF.

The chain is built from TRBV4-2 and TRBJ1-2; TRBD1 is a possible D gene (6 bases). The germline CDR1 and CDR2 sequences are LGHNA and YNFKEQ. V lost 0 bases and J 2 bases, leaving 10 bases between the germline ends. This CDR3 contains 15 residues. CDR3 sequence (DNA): TGTGCCAGCAGCCAAGAAGGCAGGGGCAACTATGGCTACACCTTC. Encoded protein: CASSQEGRGNYGYTF.

CDR3 sequence reads: CASSQTGPPSGNTIYF. DNA for the CDR3: TGTGCCAGCAGCCAGACAGGACCCCCCTCTGGAAACACCATATATTTT. The chain has TRBV27 and TRBJ1-3; D might be TRBD1 (6 bases). V shed 6 bases and J shed 0 bases, with 15 bases lying between them. There are 16 residues in the CDR3. CDR1 and CDR2 from the germline V gene are MNHEY and SMNVEV (reference sequence).